This record concerns one T cell receptor beta chain sequence. These data come from a study of CD8+CD57+ T cells in acquired aplastic anemia. Germline V gene sequence: CDR1 MNHNS, CDR2 SASEGT. Trimming removed 6 bases from V and 3 bases from J; junction bases left unmatched: 9. This CDR3 contains 16 residues. The template used for profiling TCR beta VDJ and CDR3 was genomic DNA. TCRdb reprocessed the reads with MiXCR, giving one entry per CDR3 protein. This table holds fewer than 200,000 distinct CDR3 sequences, roughly 40% found once. V is TRBV6-1 and J is TRBJ1-2; 11 nucleotides agree with TRBD1. The source is a human donor in good health. Sequencing input: sorted CD4+, CD8+, or CD8+CD57+ T cells (not recorded which) from PBMCs. The CDR3: CASRRGQGARDYGYTF. The CDR3 nucleotides are TGTGCCAGCAGGAGAGGACAGGGGGCGAGAGACTATGGCTACACCTTC.